These 20 T cell receptor beta chains were sequenced from one sample in a study of T-cell memory formation after mild COVID-19. TCRdb itself ran the 5' RACE reads through MiXCR, one entry per CDR3 protein. Of a few hundred thousand distinct CDR3 sequences listed, less than 25% are singletons. The sample comprised PBMCs or a T cell subset sorted from them (not recorded which). The origin of the receptors is an adult woman who had mild COVID-19 (a few samples of this study predate the infection). Cell type and time point are not known.

A few counts support this clonotype. The J gene is TRBJ2-7, the V gene TRBV27, with no clear D. The CDR3 has 13 amino acids. Trimming removed 6 bases at V and 4 bases at J, with 13 bases between. Germline V gene data show CDR1 as MNHEY and CDR2 as SMNVEV (reference sequence). The CDR3 is CASSVSSTYEQYF. The CDR3 region has the DNA TGTGCCAGCAGCGTTAGTTCCACGTACGAGCAGTACTTC.

The genes are TRBV7-2 and TRBJ2-5; the D is unclear. The V end was cut by 1 base, the J end by 5 bases, with 11 bases between. CDR1 is SGHTA, CDR2 FQGNSA, per germline. The CDR3 extends over 14 amino acids. CDR3 loop: CASSLGSATETQYF. CDR3 in DNA: TGTGCCAGCAGCTTAGGTTCCGCTACGGAGACCCAGTACTTC.

V gene TRBV7-6 combines with J gene TRBJ2-7; 9 bases are shared with TRBD2. CDR3 size: 14 residues. Unmatched junction bases numbered 4, after V lost 5 bases and J lost 2 bases. CDR1 is SGHVS, CDR2 FNYEAQ, per germline. The CDR3, as DNA: TGTGCCAGCAGCGAGCGGGGGGACACCTACGAGCAGTACTTC. Its translation is CASSERGDTYEQYF. The full variable domain, completed using reference TRBV7-6 and TRBJ2-7, is GAGVSQSPRYKVTKRGQDVALRCDPISGHVSLYWYRQALGQGPEFLTYFNYEAQQDKSGLPNDRFSAERPEGSISTLTIQRTEQRDSAMYRCASSERGDTYEQYFGPGTRLTVT.

V is TRBV27 and J is TRBJ2-1, with D perhaps TRBD2 (6 bases). Germline CDR1 reads MNHEY; CDR2 reads SMNVEV (reference sequence). This CDR3 is built from 13 residues. V was shortened by 0 bases and J by 9 bases, with 9 bases between the two germline ends. The CDR3 sequence: CASSLSGGIEQFF. Written as DNA, the CDR3 is TGTGCCAGCAGTTTATCCGGGGGAATTGAGCAGTTCTTC.

At least ten counts were recorded for this clonotype. The V gene is TRBV7-2, the J gene TRBJ2-5; tentatively, D is TRBD1 or TRBD2 (5 bases each). CDR3 length equals 13 residues. Germline values: CDR1 SGHTA, CDR2 FQGNSA. Trimming removed 9 bases at V and 2 bases at J, with 13 bases between. The CDR3 DNA follows: TGTGCCAGTAAGGGACCTCTTCAAGAGACCCAGTACTTC. As protein: CASKGPLQETQYF.

This rearrangement joins TRBV5-5 to TRBJ2-7; TRBD2 might be the D (6 bases). Trimming pared 3 bases from V and 0 bases from J, leaving 13 bases between. Germline V CDR1 and CDR2: SGHKS, YYEKEE (reference sequence). The CDR3 sequence is 15 residues long. CDR3 bases: TGTGCCAGCAGCTGGGGGGACGGATTCTCCTACGAGCAGTACTTC. Residues: CASSWGDGFSYEQYF. Based on the CDR3 plus reference TRBV5-5 and TRBJ2-7, the full variable domain is DAGVTQSPTHLIKTRGQQVTLRCSPISGHKSVSWYQQVLGQGPQFIFQYYEKEERGRGNFPDRFSARQFPNYSSELNVNALLLGDSALYLCASSWGDGFSYEQYFGPGTRLTVT.

This clonotype was counted ten times or more. The chain recombines TRBV19 with TRBJ1-4, with a tentative D call TRBD1 (5 bases). This CDR3 comprises 15 residues. Germline V gives CDR1 LNHDA, CDR2 SQIVND (reference sequence). Trimming left V 4 bases short and J 13 bases short, with 22 bases between. The CDR3 DNA reads as TGTGCCAGTAGTAGCGGGACCGCGGAGGGTGTTAGACTGTTTTTT. Protein: CASSSGTAEGVRLFF. Using reference TRBV19 and TRBJ1-4 for the parts outside the CDR3, the full variable domain is DGGITQSPKYLFRKEGQNVTLSCEQNLNHDAMYWYRQDPGQGLRLIYYSQIVNDFQKGDIAEGYSVSREKKESFPLTVTSAQKNPTAFYLCASSSGTAEGVRLFFGSGTQLSVL.

This clonotype was seen only a few times. The chain carries TRBV7-6 and TRBJ1-5; weak D call: TRBD1 (5 bases). The CDR3 is 13 amino acids. Germline loops: CDR1 SGHVS, CDR2 FNYEAQ. V lost 0 bases and J 6 bases, leaving 6 bases between the germline ends. The CDR3 nucleotides are TGTGCCAGCAGCTTAGCGAGGGGTCAGCCCCAGCATTTT. This translates into CASSLARGQPQHF.

This clonotype was detected a few times. V gene TRBV24-1 combines with J gene TRBJ2-1; D is uncertain. This CDR3 is 15 amino acids long. CDR1 is KGHDR, CDR2 SFDVKD, per germline. V was shortened by 7 bases and J by 0 bases, with 12 bases between the two germline ends. The DNA of the CDR3 is TGTGCCACCAGCCCCGCTTCGAGCTCCTACAATGAGCAGTTCTTC. This sequence encodes CATSPASSSYNEQFF.

V gene TRBV5-1 combines with J gene TRBJ2-2; D gene ambiguous. This CDR3 region has 15 residues. V was shortened by 5 bases and J by 2 bases, with 13 bases between the two germline ends. Germline V CDR1 and CDR2: SGHRS, YFSETQ. The CDR3 sequence is CASSRTTDNTGELFF. The CDR3 DNA sequence: TGCGCCAGCAGTAGAACTACGGATAACACCGGGGAGCTGTTTTTT.

This clonotype was seen more than once but under ten times. This chain uses TRBV4-1 with TRBJ2-3; TRBD2 aligns across 10 bases. V lost 1 base and J lost 4; bases outside the gene matches: 14. Germline assignment: CDR1 MGHRA and CDR2 YSYEKL. There are 19 residues in the CDR3. CDR3 nucleotide sequence: TGCGCCAGCAGCCAAGTCGAAGTAGCGGGGGGCTTAGATGCAGATACGCAGTATTTT. It is translated as CASSQVEVAGGLDADTQYF.

This sequence joins TRBV20-1 and TRBJ2-1; 12 nucleotides align to TRBD2. The trim removed 3 bases at V and 7 bases at J, leaving 4 bases unmatched. The CDR3 length is 14 residues. Germline V gives CDR1 DFQATT, CDR2 SNEGSKA (reference sequence). CDR3 in DNA: TGCAGTGCTAGGACTAGCGGGGGCCTGAATGAGCAGTTCTTC. It encodes CSARTSGGLNEQFF.

The chain uses TRBV7-6 and TRBJ2-1, with D possibly being TRBD1 (6 bases). Germline CDR1 and CDR2: SGHVS and FNYEAQ. The CDR3 is made up of 17 amino acids. V dropped 5 bases and J dropped 4 bases, with 21 bases sitting between them. CDR3 coding DNA: TGTGCCAGCAGCCCCCGATCGGTGGCAGGGGTGTACAATGAGCAGTTCTTC. This sequence encodes CASSPRSVAGVYNEQFF.

There are a few counts of this clonotype. The chain couples TRBV5-5 to TRBJ2-7; TRBD2 matches at 9 bases. This CDR3 has 13 amino acids. The germline V gene has CDR1 SGHKS and CDR2 YYEKEE (reference sequence). V shed 5 bases and J 5 bases; nucleotides not matched to a gene: 5. Here the CDR3 DNA reads TGTGCCAGCAGTTGGACTAGCGCGAACGAGCAGTACTTC. It yields the protein CASSWTSANEQYF.

This clonotype has just a few counts. This rearrangement joins TRBV7-2 to TRBJ2-1; 9 nucleotides match TRBD2. With V trimmed by 3 bases and J by 7 bases, 7 bases remained unmatched. The CDR3 runs 15 residues. Germline assignment: CDR1 SGHTA and CDR2 FQGNSA. CDR3 coding DNA: TGTGCCAGCAGCTTGTGGGCGGGGGGGCAAAATGAGCAGTTCTTC. It codes for CASSLWAGGQNEQFF.

This clonotype has just a few counts. The rearrangement links TRBV11-2 to TRBJ1-2; no reliable D call. CDR1 and CDR2 (germline): SGHAT, FQNNGV. The V and J ends lost 7 bases and 2 bases respectively, with 8 bases between them. CDR3 size: 12 residues. CDR3 DNA: TGTGCCAGCATTGGCGGGAACTATGGCTACACCTTC. Translated, it gives CASIGGNYGYTF.

The J gene is TRBJ2-2, the V gene TRBV29-1; 8 bases are shared with TRBD1. Trimming removed 8 bases from V and 7 bases from J; junction bases left unmatched: 6. The CDR3 is made up of 12 amino acids. Germline loops: CDR1 SQVTM, CDR2 ANQGSEA. CDR3 in amino acids: CSIRQGNGELFF. CDR3 in DNA: TGCAGCATAAGACAGGGGAACGGGGAGCTGTTTTTT.

The chain links TRBV4-1 to TRBJ2-7; D is unresolved. V was pared by 1 base and J by 4 bases, with 8 bases between. Germline CDR1 MGHRA, CDR2 YSYEKL. This CDR3 contains 13 residues. CDR3 protein: CASSQGVAYEQYF. CDR3 DNA sequence: TGCGCCAGCAGCCAAGGGGTGGCTTACGAGCAGTACTTC.

The chain couples TRBV20-1 to TRBJ2-5, with TRBD2 matching 7 bases. J lost 2 bases, V lost 5 bases, and 11 bases had no gene match. There are 15 residues in the CDR3. Germline loops: CDR1 DFQATT, CDR2 SNEGSKA (reference sequence). CDR3: CSAPAAGAGQETQYF. DNA of the CDR3: TGCAGTGCTCCGGCCGCGGGAGCGGGGCAAGAGACCCAGTACTTC.

This clonotype was counted a few times. The gene calls are TRBV25-1 and TRBJ2-1; TRBD2 agrees at 9 bases. Germline values: CDR1 MGHDK, CDR2 SYGVNS. V lost 6 bases to trimming and J lost 6 bases; unmatched junction nucleotides: 9. CDR3 length equals 15 residues. The CDR3 DNA follows: TGTGCCAGCAGCCCCCACGGCGGGGGGGCCAATGAGCAGTTCTTC. As protein: CASSPHGGGANEQFF.